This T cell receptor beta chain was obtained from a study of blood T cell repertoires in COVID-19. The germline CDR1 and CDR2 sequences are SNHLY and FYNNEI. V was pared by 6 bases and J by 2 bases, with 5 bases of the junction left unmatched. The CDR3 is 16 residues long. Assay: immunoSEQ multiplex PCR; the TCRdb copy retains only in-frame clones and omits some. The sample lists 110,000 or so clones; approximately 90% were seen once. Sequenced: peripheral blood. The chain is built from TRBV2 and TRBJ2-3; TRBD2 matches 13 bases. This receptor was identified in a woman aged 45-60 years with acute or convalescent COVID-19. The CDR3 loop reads CASRTTSGGPTDTQYF. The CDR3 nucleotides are TGTGCCAGCAGAACGACTAGCGGGGGGCCCACAGATACGCAGTATTTT. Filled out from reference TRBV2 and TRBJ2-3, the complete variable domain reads EPEVTQTPSHQVTQMGQEVILRCVPISNHLYFYWYRQILGQKVEFLVSFYNNEISEKSEIFDDQFSVERPDGSNFTLKIRSTKLEDSAMYFCASRTTSGGPTDTQYFGPGTRLTVL.